A single sample gave rise to the 15 T cell receptor beta chains below, sequenced in a study of regulatory T cells in long-lasting Graves disease. Investigators prepared the TCR beta libraries by applying iRepertoire HTBI primers and Arm-PCR of CDR3 regions. TCRdb reprocessed the multiplex PCR reads with MiXCR, giving one entry per CDR3 protein. The sample consists of around 360,000 distinct CDR3 sequences, about 16% of them appearing once. Specified time point: newly diagnosed GD, antithyroid drugs for less than 3 months. Extracted RNA from PBMCs served as the source of the TCR library. Separately, the same data were catalogued under a study of T cells in Graves' hyperthyroidism and ophthalmopathy.

Sequences were derived from peripheral blood mononuclear cells (PBMCs), sampled at new diagnosis, from a patient treated with antithyroid drugs. The receptor source for this set is a woman younger than 35 with Graves disease.

In this sample, this clonotype turned up many times. The chain links TRBV6-1 to TRBJ2-7; D perhaps matches TRBD1 (6 bases). Germline assignment: CDR1 MNHNS and CDR2 SASEGT. The V and J ends lost 7 bases and 4 bases respectively, with 14 bases between them. The length of the CDR3 is 13 residues. In DNA, the CDR3 is TGTGCCAGCACCGCGTCAGGGGCGTACGAGCAGTACTTC. It specifies CASTASGAYEQYF.

This clonotype was seen at least ten times. This rearrangement joins TRBV3-1 to TRBJ2-7; D is possibly TRBD1 or TRBD2 (5 bases each). Trimming took 1 base from V and 3 from J, leaving 10 bases between them. Germline assignment: CDR1 LGHDT and CDR2 YNNKEL (reference sequence). The CDR3 length is 14 residues. CDR3 sequence (DNA): TGTGCCAGCAGCCAAGCCCGGGACCACTACGAGCAGTACTTC. It codes for CASSQARDHYEQYF.

Many counts were recorded for this clonotype. The gene calls are TRBV10-3 and TRBJ1-1; 7 bases match TRBD1. Germline V gene sequence: CDR1 ENHRY, CDR2 SYGVKD. The trim removed 4 bases at V and 3 bases at J, leaving 11 bases unmatched. The CDR3 consists of 16 residues. This chain's CDR3 is CAISVSGTELYTEAFF. The CDR3 DNA is TGTGCCATCAGTGTGTCTGGGACAGAACTTTACACTGAAGCTTTCTTT.

The chain recombines TRBV5-4 with TRBJ1-6; TRBD1 aligns across 8 bases. Losses at the gene ends were 4 bases for V and 8 bases for J; bases not matched to a gene: 5. The CDR3 is 14 amino acids. Germline CDR1 is SGHNT and CDR2 is YYREEE (reference sequence). CDR3 sequence (DNA): TGTGCCAGCAGCACGACAGGGGTGGATTCACCCCTCCACTTT. Its protein product is CASSTTGVDSPLHF.

This clonotype was seen repeatedly, ten times or more. The chain couples TRBV20-1 to TRBJ2-3; D gene uncertain. There are 13 residues in the CDR3. In germline, CDR1 is DFQATT, CDR2 SNEGSKA (reference sequence). V lost 2 bases and J 4 bases, leaving 10 bases between the germline ends. The chain's CDR3 is CSARMPGADTQYF. DNA for the CDR3: TGCAGTGCTAGAATGCCAGGAGCAGATACGCAGTATTTT.

The V gene is TRBV6-1, the J gene TRBJ1-5, with 9 bases fitting TRBD1. This CDR3 has 14 residues. The germline gives CDR1 MNHNS, CDR2 SASEGT. Trimming cost V 6 bases and J 5 bases; bases outside gene matches: 5. The CDR3 region has the DNA TGTGCCAGCAGACCCGGGACAGGGTATCAGCCCCAGCATTTT. It translates to CASRPGTGYQPQHF.

This clonotype was observed many times. CDR3 residues: CSASGRAYEQYF. DNA for the CDR3: TGCAGTGCTAGCGGGAGAGCCTACGAGCAGTACTTC. The rearrangement uses TRBV20-1 and TRBJ2-7; TRBD2 is a possible D gene (6 bases). CDR1 and CDR2 from the germline V gene are DFQATT and SNEGSKA (reference sequence). This CDR3 contains 12 residues. V lost 3 bases, J lost 2 bases, and 8 bases lay in between.

The table lists this clonotype with many counts. The rearrangement uses TRBV2 and TRBJ1-1, with D possibly TRBD1 on 5 matching bases. The germline CDR1 and CDR2 sequences are SNHLY and FYNNEI. Trimming shortened V by 6 bases and J by 0 bases, and 14 bases separated the two germline ends. The CDR3 covers 15 residues. The CDR3 DNA reads as TGTGCCAGCAGGGCCCAGGGCCCATTGAACACTGAAGCTTTCTTT. Encoded protein: CASRAQGPLNTEAFF.

This clonotype was counted a few times. The chain uses TRBV7-6 and TRBJ2-5, with 10 bases aligning to TRBD2. V lost 1 base, J lost 5 bases, and 10 bases stayed unmatched. This CDR3 is 17 amino acids long. The germline gives CDR1 SGHVS, CDR2 FNYEAQ. The CDR3 sequence is CASSLGHPGTSVETQYF. The DNA for the CDR3 is TGTGCCAGCAGCTTAGGGCACCCCGGGACTAGCGTGGAGACCCAGTACTTC. The full variable domain, completed using reference TRBV7-6 and TRBJ2-5, is GAGVSQSPRYKVTKRGQDVALRCDPISGHVSLYWYRQALGQGPEFLTYFNYEAQQDKSGLPNDRFSAERPEGSISTLTIQRTEQRDSAMYRCASSLGHPGTSVETQYFGPGTRLLVL.

This clonotype appeared many times. The V and J genes are TRBV18 and TRBJ2-7; D might be TRBD2 (5 bases). The CDR3 is 15 residues long. Per germline, CDR1 KGHSH and CDR2 LQKENI. Trimming took 3 bases from V and 0 from J, leaving 12 bases between them. The CDR3 nucleotides are TGTGCCAGCTCACCCAGAGGGTCAAGCTCCTACGAGCAGTACTTC. Its protein product is CASSPRGSSSYEQYF.

In this sample, this clonotype turned up a few times. The chain recombines TRBV20-1 with TRBJ2-5; D remains unclear. This CDR3 has 12 residues. The V gene lost 5 bases and the J gene lost 5 bases, with 12 bases spanning the gap. Germline V gives CDR1 DFQATT, CDR2 SNEGSKA (reference sequence). The CDR3 sequence is CSAAPRLETQYF. The CDR3, as DNA: TGCAGTGCTGCCCCGCGTTTGGAGACCCAGTACTTC.

There are many counts of this clonotype. This chain uses TRBV30 with TRBJ2-7; possibly TRBD1 for D (6 bases). The CDR3 sequence is 15 residues long. CDR1 is GTSNPN, CDR2 SVGIG, per germline (reference sequence). Trimming shortened V by 2 bases and J by 0 bases, and 14 bases separated the two germline ends. CDR3 in amino acids: CAWSQGQGYSYEQYF. CDR3 DNA: TGTGCCTGGAGTCAGGGACAAGGGTACTCCTACGAGCAGTACTTC.

This clonotype showed up many times. The rearrangement joins TRBV5-5 to TRBJ2-3; the match to TRBD2 covers 11 bases. Per germline, CDR1 SGHKS and CDR2 YYEKEE (reference sequence). The ends lost 4 bases at V and 6 bases at J; junction bases unmatched: 7. The CDR3 is 15 residues long. The CDR3 is CASSVVAGGSDTQYF. DNA of the CDR3: TGTGCCAGCAGCGTAGTAGCGGGAGGGTCGGATACGCAGTATTTT.

This clonotype was detected many times. V gene TRBV2 combines with J gene TRBJ2-3; 12 bases agree with TRBD2. V lost 4 bases and J lost 4; bases outside the gene matches: 12. The CDR3 is 18 residues long. Germline V gene sequence: CDR1 SNHLY, CDR2 FYNNEI. The CDR3 coding sequence is TGTGCCAGCAGTGCCTTGCGGCTAGCGGGGGGGCCCGCAGATACGCAGTATTTT. Translation: CASSALRLAGGPADTQYF.

Many counts were recorded for this clonotype. The CDR3 nucleotides read TGTGCCAGCAGGAGGATAGTACTAGCGGGAATATCGAACACAGATACGCAGTATTTT. Amino acid sequence: CASRRIVLAGISNTDTQYF. The gene calls are TRBV6-1 and TRBJ2-3, with TRBD2 matching 10 bases. Unmatched junction bases numbered 17, after V lost 6 bases and J lost 2 bases. In germline, CDR1 is MNHNS, CDR2 SASEGT. This CDR3 has 19 amino acids.